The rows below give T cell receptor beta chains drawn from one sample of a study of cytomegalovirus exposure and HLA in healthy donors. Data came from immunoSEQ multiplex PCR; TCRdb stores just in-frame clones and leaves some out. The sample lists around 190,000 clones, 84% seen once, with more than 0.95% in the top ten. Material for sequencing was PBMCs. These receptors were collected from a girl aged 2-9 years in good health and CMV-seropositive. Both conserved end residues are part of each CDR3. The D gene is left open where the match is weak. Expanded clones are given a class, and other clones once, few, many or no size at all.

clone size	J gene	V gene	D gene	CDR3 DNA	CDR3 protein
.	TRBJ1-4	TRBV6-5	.	TGTGCCAGCAGTTATGGCAGGGAAGATGAAAAACTGTTTTTT	CASSYGREDEKLFF
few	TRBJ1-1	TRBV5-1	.	TGCGCCAGCAGCTTGGTTGCTGGCCAGAACACTGAAGCTTTCTTT	CASSLVAGQNTEAFF
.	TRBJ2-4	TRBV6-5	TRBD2	TGTGCCAGCAGTTCGGGACTAGCGGGGGGAAACATTCAGTACTTC	CASSSGLAGGNIQYF
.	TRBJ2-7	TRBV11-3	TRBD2	TGTGCCAGCAGCAGGACTAGCTACGAGCAGTACTTC	CASSRTSYEQYF
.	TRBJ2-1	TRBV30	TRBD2	TGTGCCTGGAGTGTGGGCGAGCGGGGCCAGTTCTTC	CAWSVGERGQFF
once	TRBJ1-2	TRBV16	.	TGTGCCAGCAGCCAATCGAGGGAATCCTATGGCTACACCTTC	CASSQSRESYGYTF
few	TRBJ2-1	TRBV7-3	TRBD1	TGTGCCAGCAGCAAAAACAGGGGTAATGAGCAGTTCTTC	CASSKNRGNEQFF
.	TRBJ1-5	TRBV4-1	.	TGCGCCAGCAGCCAATCGGCGGCTCGAAGAACAAATCAGCCCCAGCATTTT	CASSQSAARRTNQPQHF
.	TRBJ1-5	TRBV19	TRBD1	TGTGCCAGTAGTATAGATTCCGGGACAGGGAGTCAGCCCCAGCATTTT	CASSIDSGTGSQPQHF
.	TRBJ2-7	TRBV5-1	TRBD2	TGCGCCAGCAGCTTGTGGGGGACTAGCGGGGAGGCCGAGCAGTACTTC	CASSLWGTSGEAEQYF
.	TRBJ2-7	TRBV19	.	TGTGCCAGTACTGCGGGAATTCGTCCCTACGAGCAGTACTTC	CASTAGIRPYEQYF
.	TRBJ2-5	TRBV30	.	TGTGCCTGGAGTGTACCGTCGGGGGTCCGAGAGACCCAGTACTTC	CAWSVPSGVRETQYF
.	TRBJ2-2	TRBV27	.	TGTGCCAGCAGTTTAAGGACGCCTACCGGGGACACCGGGGAGCTGTTTTTT	CASSLRTPTGDTGELFF
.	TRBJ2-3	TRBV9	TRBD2	TGTGCCAGCAGGAGGGGACTAGCGGTTGCTAGCACAGATACGCAGTATTTT	CASRRGLAVASTDTQYF
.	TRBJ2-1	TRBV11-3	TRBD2	TGTGCCAGCAGCTTACGGGAGGCCGGTGAGCAGTTCTTC	CASSLREAGEQFF
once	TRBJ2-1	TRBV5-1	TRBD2	TGCGCCAGCAGCGAAACTAGCGGTGAGCAGTTCTTC	CASSETSGEQFF
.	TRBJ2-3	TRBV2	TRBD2	TGTGCCAGCATCCGGACTAGCCCCACTGATACGCAGTATTTT	CASIRTSPTDTQYF
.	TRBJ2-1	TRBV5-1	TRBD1	TGCGCCAGCAGCCCCCAGGGACAGGGCCCCTACAATGAGCAGTTCTTC	CASSPQGQGPYNEQFF
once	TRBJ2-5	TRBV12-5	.	TGTGCTAGTGGTTTCTCGGTCCCAGGGCTCCAAGAGACCCAGTACTTC	CASGFSVPGLQETQYF
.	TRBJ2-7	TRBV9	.	TGTGCCAGCAGCGCCACCGGGACACCATCCTACGAGCAGTACTTC	CASSATGTPSYEQYF
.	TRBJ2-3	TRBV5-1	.	TGCGCCAGCAGCCCGTACCCAGGGACAAACACAGATACGCAGTATTTT	CASSPYPGTNTDTQYF
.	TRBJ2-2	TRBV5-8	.	TGTGCCAGCAGCCCCTTTCGGTCCGGGGAGCTGTTTTTT	CASSPFRSGELFF
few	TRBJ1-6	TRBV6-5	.	TGTGCCAGCAGTTACGACAGGCCCTATAATTCACCCCTCCACTTT	CASSYDRPYNSPLHF
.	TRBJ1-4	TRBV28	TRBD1	TGTGCCAGCAGTTTACTGACAGGGCAGAGCGAAAAACTGTTTTTT	CASSLLTGQSEKLFF
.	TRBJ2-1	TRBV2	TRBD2	TGTGCCAGCAGCCCCGGGACTAGCGGGAGACATGAGCAGTTCTTC	CASSPGTSGRHEQFF
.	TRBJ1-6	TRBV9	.	TGTGCCAGCAGCGCCCGTAGCTCCTATAATTCACCCCTCCACTTT	CASSARSSYNSPLHF
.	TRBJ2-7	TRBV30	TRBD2	TGTGCCTGGAGTGGCACTAGCGGGACGTACGAGCAGTACTTC	CAWSGTSGTYEQYF
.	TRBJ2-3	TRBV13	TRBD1	TGTGCCAGCAGCGAGACAGGGGTCACAGATACGCAGTATTTT	CASSETGVTDTQYF
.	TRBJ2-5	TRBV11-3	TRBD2	TGTGCCAGCAGCGTCAGGGAGGGGACCCAGTACTTC	CASSVREGTQYF
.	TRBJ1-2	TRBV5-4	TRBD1	TGTGCCAGCAGCGCGGGACAGCGCCCCTATGGCTACACCTTC	CASSAGQRPYGYTF
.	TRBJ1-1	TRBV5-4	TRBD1	TGTGCCAGCAGGCCCCAATACACCGGGACAGGGGCCACTGAAGCTTTCTTT	CASRPQYTGTGATEAFF
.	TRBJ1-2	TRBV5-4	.	TGTGCCAGCAGCACTCCCCAGGGGCTATCTTGTGGCTACACCTTC	CASSTPQGLSCGYTF
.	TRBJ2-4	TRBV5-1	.	TGCGCCAGCAGCTTGTCACAGGGGAGGACCATTCAGTACTTC	CASSLSQGRTIQYF
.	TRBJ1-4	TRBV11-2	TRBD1	TGTGCCAGCAGCTTGACCCCCGGACAGGGGTTGAAAAAACTGTTTTTT	CASSLTPGQGLKKLFF
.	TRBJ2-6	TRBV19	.	TGTGCCAGTAGTATAGGGCTCGGGGCCAACGTCCTGACTTTC	CASSIGLGANVLTF
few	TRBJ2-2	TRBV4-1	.	TGCGCCAGCAGCCCACACGGGAGTACTTCGAACACCGGGGAGCTGTTTTTT	CASSPHGSTSNTGELFF